Listed below are T cell receptor beta chains from one sample, sequenced in a study of T cell responses to AZD1222 COVID-19 vaccine. Repertoires were generated with immunoSEQ multiplex PCR, while TCRdb's copy carries only in-frame clones and drops some. In the table there are about 130,000 clones, over 90% of which are singletons. The sample was peripheral blood, taken on day 0 of AZD1222 vaccination. These TCRs come from an adult in good health. The CDR3 runs from the conserved cysteine through the conserved F or W. D genes are given only for firm matches. Where a row states a size, it is once, few, many or the class of an expanded clone; other rows omit it.

NA	TRBV5-4	TRBJ1-2	NA	TGTGCCAGCAGCTTGGCGGGAGAAGTAAACTATGGCTACACCTTC	CASSLAGEVNYGYTF
NA	TRBV6-5	TRBJ2-1	NA	TGTGCCAGCGATCGGAGGGGGGAGCACAATGAGCAGTTCTTC	CASDRRGEHNEQFF
NA	TRBV6-5	TRBJ1-2	NA	TGTGCCAGCAATACCTTTTTAGGGGACTATGGCTACACCTTC	CASNTFLGDYGYTF
TRBD1	TRBV6-5	TRBJ2-1	once	TGTGCCAGCAGTTTAGAGACAGGGAATTTGCATGAGCAGTTCTTC	CASSLETGNLHEQFF
TRBD1	TRBV5-1	TRBJ1-4	NA	TGCGCCAGCTCAGGGGGCGCGGGTGAAAAACTGTTTTTT	CASSGGAGEKLFF
NA	TRBV15	TRBJ2-5	NA	TGTGCCACAACTCCCGGGGACAGAGGAGGGGAGACCCAGTACTTC	CATTPGDRGGETQYF
TRBD2	TRBV6-2/TRBV6-3	TRBJ2-3	NA	TGTGCCAGCAGCCCTGTTCGCGCGGGGGTTACTAGCACAGATACGCAGTATTTT	CASSPVRAGVTSTDTQYF
NA	TRBV28	TRBJ1-2	NA	TGTGCCAGCAGTTTGAGGGCCCTCTATGGCTACACCTTC	CASSLRALYGYTF
TRBD1	TRBV11-2	TRBJ1-6	NA	TGTGCCAGCAGCTCATACAGGGGGAATAATTCACCCCTCCACTTT	CASSSYRGNNSPLHF
NA	TRBV5-4	TRBJ1-4	NA	TGTGCCAGCAGCTTGAAAGGGACCGAGCCATTTGGGGAAAAACTGTTTTTT	CASSLKGTEPFGEKLFF
NA	TRBV7-2	TRBJ1-2	NA	TGTGCCAGCAGCTTATCCCCACCCACAGCTTATGGCTACACCTTC	CASSLSPPTAYGYTF
NA	TRBV6-1	TRBJ1-1	NA	TGTGCCAGCAGTGAAGTTTGGGGGGCGAACACTGAAGCTTTCTTT	CASSEVWGANTEAFF
TRBD1	TRBV19	TRBJ1-2	NA	TGTGCCAGCAAGACCGGGACAGGGGGTAATGGCTACACCTTC	CASKTGTGGNGYTF
NA	TRBV11-2	TRBJ1-6	NA	TGTGCCAGCAGCATGAGGTTAGGGGATTCACCCCTCCACTTT	CASSMRLGDSPLHF
NA	TRBV19	TRBJ1-2	NA	TGTGCCAGTACAAGGGGACAAACTAACTATGGCTACACCTTC	CASTRGQTNYGYTF
NA	TRBV2	TRBJ1-6	NA	TGTGCCAGCAGTCTCGGCCTCGATCCCCTCCACTTT	CASSLGLDPLHF
NA	TRBV6-4	TRBJ1-1	NA	TGTGCCAGCAGCGGAGCCTTGGGCACTGAAGCTTTCTTT	CASSGALGTEAFF
NA	TRBV7-2	TRBJ1-1	once	TGTGCCAGCAGCCCCAAGGGGACCAGTCGGAACACTGAAGCTTTCTTT	CASSPKGTSRNTEAFF
NA	TRBV6-2/TRBV6-3	TRBJ2-5	NA	TGTGCCAGCAGTCACGACCGTTACCAAGAGACCCAGTACTTC	CASSHDRYQETQYF
NA	TRBV29-1	TRBJ1-1	NA	TGCAGCGTTGAAAGGGACCCGAACACTGAAGCTTTCTTT	CSVERDPNTEAFF
NA	TRBV5-6	TRBJ1-6	NA	TGTGCCAGCAGCAGGACAGAGATTAATTCACCCCTCCACTTT	CASSRTEINSPLHF
NA	TRBV7-2	TRBJ1-1	NA	TGTGCCAGCAGCTTTCCCAGGGGCTCCACTGAAGCTTTCTTT	CASSFPRGSTEAFF